This T cell receptor beta chain comes out of a study of glioma-infiltrating T cells after dendritic cell vaccination. Across the study: Patients received three intradermal dendritic cell vaccine injections at biweekly intervals.

Only in-frame clones appear in the TCRdb table, and some are missing; sequencing was by immunoSEQ multiplex PCR. This table holds fewer than 100,000 clones, just over 85% found once. The CDR3 covers 16 residues. The sample here was blood, taken before dendritic cell vaccination. This TCR came from a human donor with glioblastoma. The rearrangement joins TRBV12-2 to TRBJ2-7; no check of the table's D call, TRBD2, against the DNA was made. TRBV12-2 is a recognized pseudogene. The CDR3 nucleotides are TGTGCAAGTCGCTTACATTGGGGGGAGAACTCCTACGAGCAGTACTTC. This translates into CASRLHWGENSYEQYF.